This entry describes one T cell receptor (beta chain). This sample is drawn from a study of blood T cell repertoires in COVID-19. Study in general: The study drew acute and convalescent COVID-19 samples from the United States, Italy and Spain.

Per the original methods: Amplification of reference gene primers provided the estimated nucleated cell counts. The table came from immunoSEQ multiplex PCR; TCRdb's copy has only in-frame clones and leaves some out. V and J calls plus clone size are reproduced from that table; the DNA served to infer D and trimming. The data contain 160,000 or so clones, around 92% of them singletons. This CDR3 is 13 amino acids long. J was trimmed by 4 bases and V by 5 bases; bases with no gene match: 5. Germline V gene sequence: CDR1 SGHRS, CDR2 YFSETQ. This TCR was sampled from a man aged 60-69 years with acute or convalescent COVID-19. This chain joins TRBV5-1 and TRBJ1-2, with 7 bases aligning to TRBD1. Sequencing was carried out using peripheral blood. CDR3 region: CASSTGEPYGYTF. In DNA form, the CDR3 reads TGCGCCAGCAGTACAGGGGAACCCTATGGCTACACCTTC.